This T cell receptor (beta chain) was captured in a study of T-cell reconstitution after alpha-beta-depleted transplantation in children. CDR3 length: 14 residues. Germline V lookup: CDR1 DFQATT, CDR2 SNEGSKA (reference sequence). The J segment lost 5 bases and the V segment lost 5 bases, leaving 7 bases of the junction unmatched. A few counts support this clonotype. Antigen unknown. Study-level results: Surviving recipient T cells and thymic progenitors produced the high day-60 TCRbeta diversity seen in some patients. Newly made T cells mostly supplied T-cell counts and diversity one year after transplant.

Construction of the TCRbeta library involved unique molecular identifiers. TCRdb re-called the PCR reads through MiXCR, storing one row per CDR3 protein. The table has approximately 130,000 distinct CDR3 sequences, about a tenth seen once. The sequence was collected from a girl less than two years old who had a stem cell transplant for combined immunodeficiency, so the T cells may come from the graft donor. The chain employs TRBV20-1 and TRBJ2-1, with 9 bases fitting TRBD2. This sample comprised PBMCs, mostly from graft donor cells, obtained 180 days after TCRalphabeta/CD19-depleted stem cell transplant. The CDR3 here is CSAEASGTDNEQFF. The CDR3, as DNA: TGCAGTGCTGAGGCTAGCGGGACGGACAATGAGCAGTTCTTC.